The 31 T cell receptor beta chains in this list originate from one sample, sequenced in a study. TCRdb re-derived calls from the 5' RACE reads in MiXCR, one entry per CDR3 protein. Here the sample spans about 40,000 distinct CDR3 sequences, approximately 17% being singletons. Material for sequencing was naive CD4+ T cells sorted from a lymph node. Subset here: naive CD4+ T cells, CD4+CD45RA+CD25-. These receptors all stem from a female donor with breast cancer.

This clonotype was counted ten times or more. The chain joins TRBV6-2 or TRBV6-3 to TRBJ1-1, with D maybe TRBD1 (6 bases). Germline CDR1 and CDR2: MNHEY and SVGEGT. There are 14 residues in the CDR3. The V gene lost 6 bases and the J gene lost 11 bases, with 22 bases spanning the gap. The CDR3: CASRRGQSTLGAFF. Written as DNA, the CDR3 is TGTGCCAGCAGACGCGGACAGTCGACGTTGGGGGCTTTCTTT.

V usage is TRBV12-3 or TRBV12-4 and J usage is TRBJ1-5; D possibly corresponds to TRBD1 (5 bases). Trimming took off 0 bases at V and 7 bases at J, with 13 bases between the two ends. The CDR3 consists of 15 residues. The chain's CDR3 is CASSLAHQGRQPQHF. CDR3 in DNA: TGTGCCAGCAGTTTAGCCCATCAGGGACGGCAGCCCCAGCATTTT.

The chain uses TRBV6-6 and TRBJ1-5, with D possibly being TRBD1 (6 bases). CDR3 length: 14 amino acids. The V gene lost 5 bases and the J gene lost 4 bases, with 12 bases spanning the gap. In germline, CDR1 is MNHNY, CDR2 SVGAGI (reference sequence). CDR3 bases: TGTGCCAGCAGTCTGGACAGTCAAAATCAGCCCCAGCATTTT. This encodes CASSLDSQNQPQHF.

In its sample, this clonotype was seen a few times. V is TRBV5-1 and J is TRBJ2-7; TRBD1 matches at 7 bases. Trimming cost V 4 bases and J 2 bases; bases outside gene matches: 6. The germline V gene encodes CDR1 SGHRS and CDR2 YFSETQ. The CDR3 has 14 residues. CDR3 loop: CASSVGTDAYEQYF. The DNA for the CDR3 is TGCGCCAGCAGCGTGGGGACAGACGCCTACGAGCAGTACTTC.

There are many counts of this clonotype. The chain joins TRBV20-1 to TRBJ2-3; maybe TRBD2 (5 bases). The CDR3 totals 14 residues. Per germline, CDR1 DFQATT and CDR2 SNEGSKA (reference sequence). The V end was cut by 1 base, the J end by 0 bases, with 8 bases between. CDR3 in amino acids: CSARGRTSTDTQYF. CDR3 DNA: TGCAGTGCTAGAGGAAGGACTAGCACAGATACGCAGTATTTT.

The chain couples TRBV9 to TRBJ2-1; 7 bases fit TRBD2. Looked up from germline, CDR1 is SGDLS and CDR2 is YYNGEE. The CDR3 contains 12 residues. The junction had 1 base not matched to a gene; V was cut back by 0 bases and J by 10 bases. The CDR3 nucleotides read TGTGCCAGCAGCGTAGGGGAGGGGGAGCAGTTCTTC. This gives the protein CASSVGEGEQFF.

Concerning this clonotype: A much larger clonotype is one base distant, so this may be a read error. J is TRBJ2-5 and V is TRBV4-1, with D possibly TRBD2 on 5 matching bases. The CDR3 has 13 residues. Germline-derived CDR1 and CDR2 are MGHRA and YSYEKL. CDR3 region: CASSLTLGETQHF. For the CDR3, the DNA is TGCGCCAGCAGCCTTACCCTTGGGGAGACCCAGCACTTC.

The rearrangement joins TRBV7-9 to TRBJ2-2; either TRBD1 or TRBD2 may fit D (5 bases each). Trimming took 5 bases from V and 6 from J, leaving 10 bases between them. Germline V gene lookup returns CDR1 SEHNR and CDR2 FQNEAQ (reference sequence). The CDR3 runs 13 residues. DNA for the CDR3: TGTGCCAGCAGCCCCTCGGGGCCCGGGGAGCTGTTTTTT. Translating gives CASSPSGPGELFF.

CDR3 sequence: CASSVYGDNEQFF. DNA for the CDR3: TGTGCCAGCAGCGTATACGGTGACAATGAGCAGTTCTTC. The chain recombines TRBV9 with TRBJ2-1; D gene ambiguous. The V end was cut by 1 base, the J end by 5 bases, with 7 bases between. Germline V gene sequence: CDR1 SGDLS, CDR2 YYNGEE. The CDR3 consists of 13 residues.

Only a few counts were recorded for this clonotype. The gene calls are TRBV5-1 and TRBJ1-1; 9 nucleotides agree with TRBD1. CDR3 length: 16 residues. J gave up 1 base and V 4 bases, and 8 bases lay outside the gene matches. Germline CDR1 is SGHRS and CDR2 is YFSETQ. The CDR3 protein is CASSPGTGSWNTEAFF. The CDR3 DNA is TGCGCCAGCAGCCCCGGGACAGGGTCGTGGAACACTGAAGCTTTCTTT.

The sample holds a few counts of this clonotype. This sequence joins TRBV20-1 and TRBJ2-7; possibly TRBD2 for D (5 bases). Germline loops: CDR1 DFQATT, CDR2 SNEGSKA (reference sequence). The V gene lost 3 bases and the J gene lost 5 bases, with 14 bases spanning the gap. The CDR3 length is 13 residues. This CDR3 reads CSASLPGLDEQYF. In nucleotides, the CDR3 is TGCAGTGCTAGTTTACCGGGGTTAGACGAGCAGTACTTC.

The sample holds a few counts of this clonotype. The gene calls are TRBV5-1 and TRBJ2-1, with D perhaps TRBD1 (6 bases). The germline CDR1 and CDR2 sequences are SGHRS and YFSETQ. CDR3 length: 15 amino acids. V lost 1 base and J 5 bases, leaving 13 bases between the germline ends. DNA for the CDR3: TGCGCCAGCAGCTTGATTGGGGGCGCCCACAATGAGCAGTTCTTC. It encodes CASSLIGGAHNEQFF. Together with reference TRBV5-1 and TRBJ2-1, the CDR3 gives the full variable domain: KAGVTQTPRYLIKTRGQQVTLSCSPISGHRSVSWYQQTPGQGLQFLFEYFSETQRNKGNFPGRFSGRQFSNSRSEMNVSTLELGDSALYLCASSLIGGAHNEQFFGPGTRLTVL.

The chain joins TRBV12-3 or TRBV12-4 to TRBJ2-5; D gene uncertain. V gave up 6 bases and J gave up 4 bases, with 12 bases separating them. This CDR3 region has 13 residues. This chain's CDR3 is CASSRGSRETQYF. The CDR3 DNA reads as TGTGCCAGCAGCCGCGGATCTCGAGAGACCCAGTACTTC.

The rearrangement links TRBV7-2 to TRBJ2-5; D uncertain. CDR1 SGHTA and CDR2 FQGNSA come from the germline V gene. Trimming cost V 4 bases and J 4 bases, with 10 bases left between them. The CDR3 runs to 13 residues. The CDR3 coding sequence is TGTGCCAGCAGCTGGAAAGCAAGAGAGACCCAGTACTTC. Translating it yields CASSWKARETQYF.

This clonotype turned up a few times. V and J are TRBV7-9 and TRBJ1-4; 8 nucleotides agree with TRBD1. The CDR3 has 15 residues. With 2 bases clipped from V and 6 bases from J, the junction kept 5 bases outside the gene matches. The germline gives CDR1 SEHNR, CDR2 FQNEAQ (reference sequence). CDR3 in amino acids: CASSLIRGLDEKLFF. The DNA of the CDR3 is TGTGCCAGCAGCTTAATCAGGGGGCTTGATGAAAAACTGTTTTTT.

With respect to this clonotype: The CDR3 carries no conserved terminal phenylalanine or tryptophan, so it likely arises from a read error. CDR3 nucleotide sequence: TGTGCCAGCAGCTCCTCCTACGAGCAGTACCTC. It translates to CASSSSYEQYL. The chain couples TRBV3-1 to TRBJ2-7; D uncertain. Per germline, CDR1 LGHDT and CDR2 YNNKEL (reference sequence). V lost 5 bases to trimming and J lost 0 bases, with 2 bases between them. This CDR3 spans 11 amino acids.

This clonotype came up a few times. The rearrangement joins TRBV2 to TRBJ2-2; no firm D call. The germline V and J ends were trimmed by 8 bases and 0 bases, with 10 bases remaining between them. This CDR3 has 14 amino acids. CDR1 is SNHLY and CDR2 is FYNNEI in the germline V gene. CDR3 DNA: TGTGCCAGCCACATGGCCGCGAACACCGGGGAGCTGTTTTTT. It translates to CASHMAANTGELFF.

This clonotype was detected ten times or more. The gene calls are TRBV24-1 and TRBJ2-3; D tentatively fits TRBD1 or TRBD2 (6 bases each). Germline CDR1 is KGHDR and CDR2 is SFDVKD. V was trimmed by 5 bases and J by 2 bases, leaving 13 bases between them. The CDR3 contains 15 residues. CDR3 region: CATSARGRITDTQYF. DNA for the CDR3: TGTGCCACCAGTGCTCGGGGGCGGATCACAGATACGCAGTATTTT.

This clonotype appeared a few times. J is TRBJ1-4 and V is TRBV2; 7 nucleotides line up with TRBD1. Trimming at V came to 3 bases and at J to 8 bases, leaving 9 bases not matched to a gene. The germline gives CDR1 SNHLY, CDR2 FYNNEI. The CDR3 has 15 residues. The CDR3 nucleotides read TGTGCCAGCAGTGACAACAGGGGAAGTTTCGAAAAACTGTTTTTT. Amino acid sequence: CASSDNRGSFEKLFF.

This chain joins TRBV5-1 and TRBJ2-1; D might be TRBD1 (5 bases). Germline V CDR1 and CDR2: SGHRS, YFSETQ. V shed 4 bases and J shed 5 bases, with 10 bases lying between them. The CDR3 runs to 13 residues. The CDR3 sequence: CASSLTAHNEQFF. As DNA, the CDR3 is TGCGCCAGCAGCCTGACAGCCCACAATGAGCAGTTCTTC.

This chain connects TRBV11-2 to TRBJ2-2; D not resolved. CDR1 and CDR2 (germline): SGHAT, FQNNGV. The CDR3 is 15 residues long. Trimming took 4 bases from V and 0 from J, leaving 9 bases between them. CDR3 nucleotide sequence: TGTGCCAGCAGCTACAGTGGCCCGAACACCGGGGAGCTGTTTTTT. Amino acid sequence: CASSYSGPNTGELFF.

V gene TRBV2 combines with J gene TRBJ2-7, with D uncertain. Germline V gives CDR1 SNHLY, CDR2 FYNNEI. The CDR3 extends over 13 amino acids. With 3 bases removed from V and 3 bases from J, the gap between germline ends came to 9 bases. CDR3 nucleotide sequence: TGTGCCAGCAGTGACAGAGCCCACTACGAGCAGTACTTC. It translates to CASSDRAHYEQYF.

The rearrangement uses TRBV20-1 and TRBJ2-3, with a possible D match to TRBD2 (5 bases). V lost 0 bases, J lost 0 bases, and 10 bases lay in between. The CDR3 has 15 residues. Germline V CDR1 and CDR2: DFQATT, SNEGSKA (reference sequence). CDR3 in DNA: TGCAGTGCTAGAGATGCAGCGGCTAGCACAGATACGCAGTATTTT. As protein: CSARDAAASTDTQYF.

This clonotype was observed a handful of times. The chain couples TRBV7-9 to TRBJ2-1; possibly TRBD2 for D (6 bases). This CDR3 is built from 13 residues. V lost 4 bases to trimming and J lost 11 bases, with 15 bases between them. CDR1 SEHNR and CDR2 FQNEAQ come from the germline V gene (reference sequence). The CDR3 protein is CASSSGRGSQQFF. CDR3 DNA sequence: TGTGCCAGCAGCTCCGGTCGGGGGTCCCAGCAGTTCTTC.

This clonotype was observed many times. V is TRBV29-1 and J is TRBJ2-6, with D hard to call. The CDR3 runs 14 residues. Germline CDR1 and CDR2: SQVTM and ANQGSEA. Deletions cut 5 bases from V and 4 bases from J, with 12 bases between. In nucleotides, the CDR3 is TGCAGCGTTCGAACAACCGCCGGGGCCAACGTCCTGACTTTC. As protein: CSVRTTAGANVLTF.

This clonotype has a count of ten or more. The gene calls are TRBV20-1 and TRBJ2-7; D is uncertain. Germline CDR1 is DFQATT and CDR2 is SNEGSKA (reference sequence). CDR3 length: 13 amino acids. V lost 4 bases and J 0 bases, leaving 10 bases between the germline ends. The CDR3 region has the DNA TGCAGTGCTAAGAACCCAGACTCCTACGAGCAGTACTTC. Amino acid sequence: CSAKNPDSYEQYF.

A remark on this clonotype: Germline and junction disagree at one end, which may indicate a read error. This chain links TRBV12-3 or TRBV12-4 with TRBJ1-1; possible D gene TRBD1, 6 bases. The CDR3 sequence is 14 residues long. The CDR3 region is CASSSHRVGTEAFF. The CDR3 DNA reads TGTGCCAGCAGTTCGCACAGGGTGGGCACTGAAGCCTTCTTT.

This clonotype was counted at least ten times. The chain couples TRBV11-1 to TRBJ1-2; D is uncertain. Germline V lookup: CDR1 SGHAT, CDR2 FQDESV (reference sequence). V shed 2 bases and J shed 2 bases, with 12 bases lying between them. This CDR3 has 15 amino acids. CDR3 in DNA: TGTGCCAGCAGCTTAAATTCCAGGAGGAACTATGGCTACACCTTC. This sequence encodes CASSLNSRRNYGYTF.

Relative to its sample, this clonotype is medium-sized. The CDR3, as DNA: TGTGCCAGCAGCTTAGAACACGGATACTATGGCTACACCTTC. Residues: CASSLEHGYYGYTF. The rearrangement uses TRBV7-2 and TRBJ1-2, with D hard to call. Germline V gives CDR1 SGHTA, CDR2 FQGNSA. Trimming stripped 1 base from V and 3 bases from J, with 9 bases between. The CDR3 is made up of 14 amino acids.

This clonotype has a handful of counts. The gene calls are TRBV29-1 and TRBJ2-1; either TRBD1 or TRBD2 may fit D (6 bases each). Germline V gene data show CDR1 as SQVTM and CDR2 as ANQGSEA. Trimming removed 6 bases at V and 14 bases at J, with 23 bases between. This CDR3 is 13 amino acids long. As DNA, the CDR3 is TGCAGCGTGGAGGGGTTAAGGGGGGAAGGGGAGTTCTTC. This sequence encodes CSVEGLRGEGEFF.

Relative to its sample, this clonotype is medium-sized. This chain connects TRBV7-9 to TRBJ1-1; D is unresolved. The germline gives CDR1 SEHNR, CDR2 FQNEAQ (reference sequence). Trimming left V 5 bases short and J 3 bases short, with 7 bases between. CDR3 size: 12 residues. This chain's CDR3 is CASSLQYTEAFF. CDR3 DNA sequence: TGTGCCAGCAGCCTCCAGTACACTGAAGCTTTCTTT.